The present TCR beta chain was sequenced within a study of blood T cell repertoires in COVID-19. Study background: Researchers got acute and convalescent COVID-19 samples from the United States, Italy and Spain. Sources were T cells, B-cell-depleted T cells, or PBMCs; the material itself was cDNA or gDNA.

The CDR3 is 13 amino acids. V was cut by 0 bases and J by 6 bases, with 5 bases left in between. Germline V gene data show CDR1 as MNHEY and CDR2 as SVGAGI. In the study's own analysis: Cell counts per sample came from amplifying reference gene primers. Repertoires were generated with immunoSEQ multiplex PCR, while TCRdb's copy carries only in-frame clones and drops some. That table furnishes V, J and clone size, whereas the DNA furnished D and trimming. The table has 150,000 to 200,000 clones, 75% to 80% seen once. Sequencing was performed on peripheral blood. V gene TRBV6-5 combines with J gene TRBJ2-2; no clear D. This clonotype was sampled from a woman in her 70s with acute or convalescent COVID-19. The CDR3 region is CASSYSRAGELFF. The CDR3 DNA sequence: TGTGCCAGCAGTTACTCGAGAGCCGGGGAGCTGTTTTTT.